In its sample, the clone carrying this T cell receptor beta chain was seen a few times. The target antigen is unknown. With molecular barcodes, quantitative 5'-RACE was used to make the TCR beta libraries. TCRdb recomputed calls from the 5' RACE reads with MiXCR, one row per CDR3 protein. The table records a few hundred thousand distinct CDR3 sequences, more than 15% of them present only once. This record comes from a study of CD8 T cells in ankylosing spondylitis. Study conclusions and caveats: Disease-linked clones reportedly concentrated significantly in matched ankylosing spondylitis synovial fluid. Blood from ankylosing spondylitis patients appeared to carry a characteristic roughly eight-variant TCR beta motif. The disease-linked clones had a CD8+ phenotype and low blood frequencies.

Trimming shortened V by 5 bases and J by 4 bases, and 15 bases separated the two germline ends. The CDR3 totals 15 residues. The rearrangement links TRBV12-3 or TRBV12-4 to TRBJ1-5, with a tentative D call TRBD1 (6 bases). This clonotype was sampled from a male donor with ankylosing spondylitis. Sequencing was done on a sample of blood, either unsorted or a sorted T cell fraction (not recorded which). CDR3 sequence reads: CASSPGQQGNQPQHF. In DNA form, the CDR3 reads TGTGCCAGCAGTCCAGGGCAGCAGGGGAATCAGCCCCAGCATTTT.